This T cell receptor (beta chain) appears in the sequencing data of a study of blood T cell repertoires in COVID-19. This CDR3 is 16 amino acids long. Germline loops: CDR1 SGHNT, CDR2 YYREEE (reference sequence). The junction had 9 bases not matched to a gene; V was cut back by 1 base and J by 6 bases. Produced via immunoSEQ multiplex PCR; TCRdb's table is partial and in-frame only. The sample includes about 430,000 clones, 75% to 90% of them seen just once. V usage is TRBV5-4 and J usage is TRBJ2-3, with 9 bases identical to TRBD2. The specimen was PBMCs or T cells enriched from blood (not recorded which). This receptor was identified in a young man who had recovered from COVID-19. This chain's CDR3 is CASSLLSGSGRDTQYF. The CDR3 region has the DNA TGTGCCAGCAGCTTGCTTAGCGGGAGTGGGCGGGATACGCAGTATTTT.